The clone carrying this T cell receptor (beta chain) was detected only a few times. What it recognizes is unknown. Mismatch with germline at one junction end may stem from a read error. TCRdb re-analysed the 5' RACE reads in MiXCR, keeping a single row per CDR3 protein. The sample carries under 30,000 distinct CDR3 sequences, over 4.5% recorded once. The entry originates in a study of T cells after yellow fever vaccination. Study-wide results and limits: Sorted repertoires could include abundant contaminating clonotypes from bulk cells. Subsequent to the booster, the majority of primary-vaccination clones reappeared (around 95% CD4, 85% to 90% CD8). Few clonotypes appeared in both CD4 and CD8 compartments.

The sequences come from CD8+ T cells sorted from PBMCs, collected 10 days after the yellow fever booster vaccination. The source is a man in his thirties or forties who received the YFV17D yellow fever vaccine.

The CDR3 reads CSARDDGGYSYEQYF. Written as DNA, the CDR3 is TGCAGTGCCAGAGATGACGGCGGTTACTCCTACGAGCAGTACTTC. The chain combines TRBV20-1 with TRBJ2-7; D not resolved. Germline CDR1 and CDR2: DFQATT and SNEGSKA (reference sequence). The CDR3 covers 15 residues.